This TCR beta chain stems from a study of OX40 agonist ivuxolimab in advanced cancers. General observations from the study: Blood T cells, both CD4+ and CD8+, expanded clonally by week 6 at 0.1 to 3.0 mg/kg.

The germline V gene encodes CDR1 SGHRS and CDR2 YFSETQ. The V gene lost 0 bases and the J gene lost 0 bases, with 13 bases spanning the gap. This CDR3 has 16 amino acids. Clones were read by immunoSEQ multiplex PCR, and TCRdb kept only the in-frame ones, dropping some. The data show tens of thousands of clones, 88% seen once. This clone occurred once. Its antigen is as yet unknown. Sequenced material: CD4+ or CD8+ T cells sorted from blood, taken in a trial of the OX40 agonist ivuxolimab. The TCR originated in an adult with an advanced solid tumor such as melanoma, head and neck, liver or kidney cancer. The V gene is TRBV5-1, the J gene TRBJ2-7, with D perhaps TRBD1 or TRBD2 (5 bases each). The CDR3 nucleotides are TGCGCCAGCAGCTTGGCCCCCGGGACGAGCTCCTACGAGCAGTACTTC. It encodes CASSLAPGTSSYEQYF.